These 21 T cell receptor beta chains originate from one sample sequenced in a study of T cells in narcolepsy. Some clones are missing from TCRdb's copy, which holds only in-frame ones; the method was immunoSEQ multiplex PCR. The data contain some 17,000 clones, around 84% of them singletons. The sequenced sample consisted of memory (CD45RA-) CD4+ T cells from blood. The receptors were sampled from a human donor in good health.

The chain joins TRBV29-1 to TRBJ2-7; D is perhaps TRBD1 (5 bases). The CDR3 is made up of 14 amino acids. Trimming pared 1 base from V and 3 bases from J, leaving 13 bases between. Germline-derived CDR1 and CDR2 are SQVTM and ANQGSEA. The CDR3 region has the DNA TGCAGCGTTGAAGTGGGTTCAGGACACTACGAGCAGTACTTC. Its translation is CSVEVGSGHYEQYF.

The rearrangement joins TRBV6-5 to TRBJ1-2, with D unclear. CDR1 and CDR2 from the germline V gene are MNHEY and SVGAGI. V shed 6 bases and J shed 4 bases, with 15 bases lying between them. The CDR3 is 14 amino acids. DNA for the CDR3: TGTGCCAGCAGGCCCACGGCCGTAGGCTATGGCTACACCTTC. This sequence encodes CASRPTAVGYGYTF.

This clone was picked up one time. The chain uses TRBV5-4 and TRBJ2-6; 11 positions match TRBD1. Trimming at V came to 3 bases and at J to 3 bases, leaving 5 bases not matched to a gene. The length of the CDR3 is 17 residues. Germline-derived CDR1 and CDR2 are SGHNT and YYREEE (reference sequence). CDR3 amino acids: CASSYGQGAFGANVLTF. DNA for the CDR3: TGTGCCAGCAGCTACGGACAGGGGGCTTTTGGGGCCAACGTCCTGACTTTC.

The chain has TRBV27 and TRBJ1-1; D is unclear. This CDR3 has 16 residues. Germline values: CDR1 MNHEY, CDR2 SMNVEV (reference sequence). The V end lost 5 bases, the J end lost 3 bases, and 19 bases lay between the germline ends. The CDR3 bases are TGTGCCAGCAGTAAGACCGCTCTGGTTTTCGACACTGAAGCTTTCTTT. Protein: CASSKTALVFDTEAFF.

The chain joins TRBV9 to TRBJ2-2; D might be TRBD1 (5 bases). The CDR3 loop spans 14 amino acids. Germline CDR1 SGDLS, CDR2 YYNGEE. Trimming removed 1 base from V and 5 bases from J, with 9 bases in between. CDR3 nucleotide sequence: TGTGCCAGCAGCGTACAGGGTAAAACCGGGGAGCTGTTTTTT. Its protein is CASSVQGKTGELFF.

This chain connects TRBV29-1 to TRBJ2-2; D might be TRBD1 (5 bases). Germline V gene sequence: CDR1 SQVTM, CDR2 ANQGSEA. CDR3 length equals 13 residues. V was trimmed by 4 bases and J by 5 bases, leaving 11 bases between them. The CDR3 coding sequence is TGCAGCGTTGTTCAGGGTGTAACCGGGGAGCTGTTTTTT. It specifies CSVVQGVTGELFF.

The chain employs TRBV6-1 and TRBJ1-2; D remains unclear. The CDR3 sequence is 13 residues long. Germline V gives CDR1 MNHNS, CDR2 SASEGT. Trimming removed 6 bases from V and 4 bases from J, with 12 bases in between. CDR3 region: CASRSRQAYGYTF. Written as DNA, the CDR3 is TGTGCCAGCAGATCGAGGCAGGCCTATGGCTACACCTTC.

The CDR3 sequence is CASSVADEVQPQHF. CDR3 DNA: TGTGCCAGCAGCGTAGCCGATGAGGTTCAGCCCCAGCATTTT. The genes are TRBV9 and TRBJ1-5, with D uncertain. Trimming left V 0 bases short and J 6 bases short, with 10 bases between. In germline, CDR1 is SGDLS, CDR2 YYNGEE. There are 14 residues in the CDR3.

This chain uses TRBV6-1 with TRBJ2-2, with a weak D call TRBD1 (6 bases). Germline V gives CDR1 MNHNS, CDR2 SASEGT. Trimming cost V 7 bases and J 2 bases, with 14 bases left between them. The CDR3 is made up of 15 amino acids. Here the CDR3 DNA reads TGTGCCAGCAAGGCGGCAGGGGTTAACACCGGGGAGCTGTTTTTT. As protein: CASKAAGVNTGELFF.

The rearrangement uses TRBV27 and TRBJ1-1; D is ambiguous. Trimming pared 3 bases from V and 0 bases from J, leaving 11 bases between. CDR3 size: 15 residues. CDR1 and CDR2 from the germline V gene are MNHEY and SMNVEV (reference sequence). CDR3 bases: TGTGCCAGCAGTTTCCTAGGCGGAATGAACACTGAAGCTTTCTTT. As protein: CASSFLGGMNTEAFF.

The rearrangement uses TRBV6-5 and TRBJ1-4, with D hard to call. The germline gives CDR1 MNHEY, CDR2 SVGAGI. V dropped 7 bases and J dropped 6 bases, with 15 bases sitting between them. The CDR3 spans 14 residues. The CDR3 region has the DNA TGTGCCAGCAAAAAGTTAAGGGAGGATGAAAAACTGTTTTTT. Protein sequence: CASKKLREDEKLFF.

The rearrangement uses TRBV30 and TRBJ2-3; 14 nucleotides match TRBD2. CDR1 is GTSNPN and CDR2 is SVGIG in the germline V gene (reference sequence). The CDR3 covers 16 residues. The V gene end was trimmed by 1 base and the J gene end by 7 bases; junction bases not matched to a gene: 7. CDR3 nucleotides: TGTGCCTGGAGTGGGGGGACTAGCGGGAGCCTTAATACGCAGTATTTT. Its protein is CAWSGGTSGSLNTQYF.

This clone was observed a single time. This rearrangement joins TRBV5-1 to TRBJ2-3; 8 bases map to TRBD1. The CDR3 totals 17 residues. CDR1 SGHRS and CDR2 YFSETQ come from the germline V gene. Unmatched junction bases numbered 12, after V lost 1 base and J lost 5 bases. CDR3 in amino acids: CASSLQRQGPEGDTQYF. CDR3 nucleotide sequence: TGCGCCAGCAGCTTGCAACGACAGGGGCCCGAGGGAGATACGCAGTATTTT. The entire variable domain, with the rest obtained from reference TRBV5-1 and TRBJ2-3, is as follows: KAGVTQTPRYLIKTRGQQVTLSCSPISGHRSVSWYQQTPGQGLQFLFEYFSETQRNKGNFPGRFSGRQFSNSRSEMNVSTLELGDSALYLCASSLQRQGPEGDTQYFGPGTRLTVL.

The chain employs TRBV6-6 and TRBJ2-7, with TRBD2 matching 8 bases. Germline loops: CDR1 MNHNY, CDR2 SVGAGI (reference sequence). After removal of 10 bases from V and 7 bases from J, the junction contained 15 bases not matched to a gene. This CDR3 contains 14 residues. CDR3 in amino acids: CATSLAGTTKEQYF. DNA for the CDR3: TGTGCCACCTCCTTAGCGGGAACTACGAAGGAGCAGTACTTC.

This chain links TRBV7-9 with TRBJ1-1; TRBD1 matches 10 bases. Trimming took 5 bases from V and 1 from J; bases not matched to a gene: 4. The CDR3 is made up of 15 amino acids. Germline lookup yields CDR1 SEHNR and CDR2 FQNEAQ (reference sequence). This CDR3 is CASSPRDRGNTEAFF. CDR3 bases: TGTGCCAGCAGCCCACGGGACAGGGGGAACACTGAAGCTTTCTTT.

The V call is TRBV9, the J call TRBJ1-1; D might be TRBD1 (6 bases). Trimming left V 5 bases short and J 4 bases short, with 9 bases between. The germline V gene encodes CDR1 SGDLS and CDR2 YYNGEE. The CDR3 contains 12 residues. Here the CDR3 DNA reads TGTGCCAGCAGGGGGGGCGGCACTGAAGCTTTCTTT. This sequence encodes CASRGGGTEAFF.

This clone was found a few times. The rearrangement links TRBV9 to TRBJ2-1, with 12 bases identical to TRBD1. Germline CDR1 is SGDLS and CDR2 is YYNGEE. With 1 base clipped from V and 8 bases from J, the junction kept 4 bases outside the gene matches. The CDR3 length is 15 residues. The DNA for the CDR3 is TGTGCCAGCAGCGTAAGGGGGACAGGGGGCCATGAGCAGTTCTTC. Translated, it gives CASSVRGTGGHEQFF. Based on the CDR3 plus reference TRBV9 and TRBJ2-1, the full variable domain is DSGVTQTPKHLITATGQRVTLRCSPRSGDLSVYWYQQSLDQGLQFLIQYYNGEERAKGNILERFSAQQFPDLHSELNLSSLELGDSALYFCASSVRGTGGHEQFFGPGTRLTVL.

This clone was detected once. This chain connects TRBV28 to TRBJ2-1; possibly TRBD2 for D (6 bases). The CDR3 runs to 14 residues. V dropped 7 bases and J dropped 5 bases, with 15 bases sitting between them. Germline V CDR1 and CDR2: MDHEN, SYDVKM. CDR3 sequence: CASTPGGIHNEQFF. CDR3 DNA sequence: TGTGCCAGCACCCCTGGGGGGATACACAATGAGCAGTTCTTC.

The V call is TRBV21-1, the J call TRBJ1-2. TRBV21-1 has pseudogene status. The length of the CDR3 is 10 residues. The CDR3 here is CASRRGGYTF. The CDR3 DNA follows: TGTGCCAGCAGGCGGGGGGGCTACACCTTC.

This rearrangement joins TRBV6-5 to TRBJ1-1; D may be TRBD1 (5 bases). The V gene's germline CDR1 is MNHEY and CDR2 SVGAGI. The V end lost 7 bases, the J end lost 0 bases, and 15 bases lay between the germline ends. The CDR3 totals 15 residues. CDR3 coding DNA: TGTGCCAGCATAGCGGGACGGACCATGAACACTGAAGCTTTCTTT. Amino acid sequence: CASIAGRTMNTEAFF.

The chain recombines TRBV6-1 with TRBJ1-2; the D gene is possibly TRBD1 (6 bases). Germline V gene lookup returns CDR1 MNHNS and CDR2 SASEGT. V dropped 5 bases and J dropped 4 bases, with 11 bases sitting between them. The CDR3 sequence is 13 residues long. This CDR3 reads CASSLQTGYGYTF. CDR3 coding DNA: TGTGCCAGCAGTCTTCAGACAGGCTATGGCTACACCTTC.